The sequence of this T cell receptor beta chain was determined in a study of T cells in Graves' hyperthyroidism and ophthalmopathy. The wider study: Peripheral blood was taken when the disease was first diagnosed, before any treatment began.

Authors of the study amplified TCR beta CDR3 regions from RNA transcripts. Carried out on the TCR CDR3, a first-round RT-PCR used the HTBI primer set. TCRdb passed the multiplex PCR reads through MiXCR, listing each CDR3 protein once. The repertoire has some 400,000 distinct CDR3 sequences, approximately 14% of them found once; the top ten carry about 10%. Graves' hyperthyroidism showing no ophthalmopathy progression within 18 months was considered stable. Lactation, pregnancy, other autoimmune disease or uncontrolled infection led to exclusion of patients. Isolation of PBMCs was performed on around 9.3 ml fresh peripheral blood. This TCR was sampled from a woman in her sixties or seventies with Graves' hyperthyroidism. Sequenced sample: blood.

In DNA form, the CDR3 reads TGTGCCAGCAGCTTATCTAGCGGGTGGTCGGGTGAGCAGTTCTTC. It specifies CASSLSSGWSGEQFF. J is TRBJ2-1 and V is TRBV7-2; 8 bases are shared with TRBD2. The CDR3 has 15 amino acids. Germline V gene data show CDR1 as SGHTA and CDR2 as FQGNSA. Trimming took 2 bases from V and 9 from J; bases not matched to a gene: 9.